Listed below are T cell receptor beta chains from one sample, sequenced in a study of blood T cells in healthy people across ages. Via MiXCR, TCRdb re-called the 5' RACE reads, giving one row per CDR3 protein. The sample holds almost 1 million distinct CDR3 sequences, approximately 50% seen once. Sequenced: blood. Every receptor here comes from a woman aged 60-70 years in good health. CDR3s include the opening cysteine and the closing phenylalanine or tryptophan. D genes are given only for firm matches. Part of the rows lack a size; the others show once, few, many or a class for expanded clones.

clone_size d_call j_call v_call cdr3_nt cdr3_aa
- TRBD2 TRBJ2-3 TRBV7-8 TGTGCCAGCATCAAGCTACCGACTAGCGGGGCGGTAGATACGCAGTATTTT CASIKLPTSGAVDTQYF
- - TRBJ2-3 TRBV20-1 TGCAGTGCTCCGCATCCCCCCACAGATACGCAGTATTTT CSAPHPPTDTQYF
- - TRBJ2-1 TRBV4-1 TGCGCCAGCAGCCAACGGGGGCCTAGTGAGCAGTTCTTC CASSQRGPSEQFF
- - TRBJ2-5 TRBV20-1 TGCAGTGCTCCGGGCCAGACACCGGTTGGGACCCAGTACTTC CSAPGQTPVGTQYF
- - TRBJ2-3 TRBV9 TGTGCCAGCAGCCTACTGGGGGTAGATACGCAGTATTTT CASSLLGVDTQYF
- TRBD2 TRBJ2-1 TRBV20-1 TGCAGTGCTAGAGATAGGCGGCAGGGCGGACTAGCCTCCTACAATGAGCAGTTCTTC CSARDRRQGGLASYNEQFF
few TRBD1 TRBJ1-5 TRBV7-2 TGTGCCAGCAGCCCCGGACAGGGTTATAGCAATCAGCCCCAGCATTTT CASSPGQGYSNQPQHF
- TRBD2 TRBJ2-3 TRBV7-3 TGTGCCAGCAGCCGAATGGGGACTAGCGCCGATACGCAGTATTTT CASSRMGTSADTQYF
once TRBD2 TRBJ2-5 TRBV4-1 TGCGCCAGCAGCCACGGGACTAGCGGACCAGAGACCCAGTACTTC CASSHGTSGPETQYF
- - TRBJ2-6 TRBV11-2 TGTGCCATCCGGGATTCTGGGGCCAACGTCCTGACTTTC CAIRDSGANVLTF
- - TRBJ2-7 TRBV6-2/TRBV6-3 TGTGCCAGCAGACGTGGACCCGTAGGCGAGCAGTACTTC CASRRGPVGEQYF
once - TRBJ2-2 TRBV30 TGTGCCCGCCGACCCTCCACCGGGGAGCTGTTTTTT CARRPSTGELFF
- - TRBJ2-7 TRBV18 TGTGTCAGCTCCCGCGAAAGGGACGAGCAGTACTTC CVSSRERDEQYF
- - TRBJ1-5 TRBV7-8 TGTGCCAGCAGCGCCCACCGGGACGTCCATAGCAATCAGCCCCAGCATTTT CASSAHRDVHSNQPQHF
- TRBD2 TRBJ2-3 TRBV4-3 TGCGCCAGCAGCCCGCACGGACTAGCGGGAACTTTGGGTGCAGATACGCAGTATTTT CASSPHGLAGTLGADTQYF